The 12 T cell receptor beta chains reported below all come from one sample, sequenced in a study of CD4 T cells in relation to SARS-CoV-2 and coronaviruses (dated by TCRdb to the early 2020s). Libraries were constructed by the immunoSEQ multiplex PCR assay. TCRdb obtained this table from immuneACCESS and retained in-frame rearrangements with V and J assigned. These tables miss some clones; where compared with another copy, unresolved V genes account for less than half of the shortfall, and the remainder is unexplained. This sample gives 25,000 to 30,000 clones in total; around 76% of them show up just once. Roughly 15% of the sample is taken by the ten largest. No cognate antigen is known for these TCRs. CD4+ T cells from unexposed donors were collected before the COVID-19 pandemic (2011-2018). Following 10 days of culture, the EasySep CD4+ T cell isolation kit was used to isolate CD4+ T cells. Sequenced sample: CD4+ T cells from PBMCs, cultured in vitro. These receptor sequences come from a human donor in good health.

This clone was observed a few times. The V and J genes are TRBV5-4 and TRBJ1-4; D is undetermined. The CDR3 spans 13 residues. V lost 5 bases, J lost 8 bases, and 13 bases lay in between. CDR1 is SGHNT and CDR2 is YYREEE in the germline V gene (reference sequence). CDR3 nucleotide sequence: TGTGCCAGCAGTCTGATATCGGGGGAAAAACTGTTTTTT. It yields the protein CASSLISGEKLFF.

V usage is TRBV6-5 and J usage is TRBJ1-2; 8 positions agree with TRBD1. The germline CDR1 and CDR2 sequences are MNHEY and SVGAGI. Trimming removed 0 bases from V and 1 base from J; junction bases left unmatched: 1. The CDR3 sequence is 15 residues long. CDR3 amino acids: CASSYSQGVNYGYTF. As DNA, the CDR3 is TGTGCCAGCAGTTACTCACAGGGGGTTAACTATGGCTACACCTTC.

The chain is built from TRBV5-1 and TRBJ2-1; D is unclear. The CDR3 is 12 residues long. V lost 0 bases to trimming and J lost 4 bases, with 2 bases between them. Germline CDR1 is SGHRS and CDR2 is YFSETQ. CDR3 DNA sequence: TGCGCCAGCAGCTTGGATTACAATGAGCAGTTCTTC. This translates into CASSLDYNEQFF.

The rearrangement joins TRBV5-1 to TRBJ2-3; a weak D match, TRBD1 (6 bases). V gave up 4 bases and J gave up 2 bases, with 11 bases separating them. This CDR3 comprises 14 residues. CDR1 SGHRS and CDR2 YFSETQ come from the germline V gene. CDR3 bases: TGCGCCAGCAGCAACCGGGACAACACAGATACGCAGTATTTT. Translating it yields CASSNRDNTDTQYF.

V is TRBV5-4 and J is TRBJ2-1, with D uncertain. The CDR3 sequence is 14 residues long. Germline CDR1 and CDR2: SGHNT and YYREEE (reference sequence). Trimming shortened V by 0 bases and J by 4 bases, and 8 bases separated the two germline ends. The CDR3 nucleotides are TGTGCCAGCAGCTTGGCCGGCAGTTACAATGAGCAGTTCTTC. Encoded protein: CASSLAGSYNEQFF.

V and J are TRBV11-3 and TRBJ2-7; no clear D. The CDR3 is 13 amino acids. The germline V and J ends were trimmed by 0 bases and 5 bases, with 8 bases remaining between them. Germline CDR1 SGHNT, CDR2 YENEEA. CDR3 loop: CASSLETGDEQYF. In DNA form, the CDR3 reads TGTGCCAGCAGCTTAGAGACCGGCGACGAGCAGTACTTC.

J is TRBJ1-5 and V is TRBV10-2; 7 bases align to TRBD1. The CDR3 loop spans 14 amino acids. V lost 6 bases, J lost 1 base, and 3 bases stayed unmatched. Germline CDR1 and CDR2: WSHSY and SAAADI. CDR3 residues: CASRPGQSNQPQHF. The CDR3 DNA reads TGCGCCAGCAGGCCGGGACAGAGCAATCAGCCCCAGCATTTT.

This sequence joins TRBV6-1 and TRBJ1-1, with 12 positions matching TRBD1. V lost 3 bases, J lost 5 bases, and 4 bases stayed unmatched. In germline, CDR1 is MNHNS, CDR2 SASEGT. CDR3 length: 15 residues. CDR3 sequence (DNA): TGTGCCAGCAGTGACGGGACAGGGGGCCGGACTGAAGCTTTCTTT. It yields the protein CASSDGTGGRTEAFF.

The rearrangement links TRBV12-5 to TRBJ2-2; D uncertain. Germline V gene sequence: CDR1 LGHNT, CDR2 FRNRAP. The CDR3 consists of 15 residues. Trimming removed 2 bases at V and 3 bases at J, with 10 bases between. CDR3 residues: CASGLPIGDTGELFF. DNA for the CDR3: TGTGCTAGTGGTTTGCCCATTGGGGACACCGGGGAGCTGTTTTTT.

J is TRBJ1-2 and V is TRBV18; D is possibly TRBD1 (5 bases). The CDR3 covers 13 residues. From germline, CDR1 is KGHSH and CDR2 LQKENI. V was trimmed by 3 bases and J by 3 bases, leaving 8 bases between them. CDR3 loop: CASSPRVDYGYTF. As DNA, the CDR3 is TGTGCCAGCTCACCCAGGGTAGACTATGGCTACACCTTC.

The V gene is TRBV27, the J gene TRBJ2-5; a possible D gene is TRBD2 (5 bases). V was clipped by 5 bases and J by 5 bases, with 18 bases between them. Germline values: CDR1 MNHEY, CDR2 SMNVEV (reference sequence). CDR3 size: 15 residues. CDR3 DNA sequence: TGTGCCAGCAGTCCCGGGGTCTCGGGTTGGGAGACCCAGTACTTC. This codes for CASSPGVSGWETQYF.

The chain has TRBV9 and TRBJ1-3, with D hard to call. Germline CDR1 reads SGDLS; CDR2 reads YYNGEE. CDR3 length equals 15 residues. V lost 0 bases, J lost 4 bases, and 11 bases lay in between. CDR3: CASSVGLLEGNTIYF. The DNA for the CDR3 is TGTGCCAGCAGCGTAGGACTGCTGGAGGGAAACACCATATATTTT. The variable domain in full, with the rest retrieved from reference TRBV9 and TRBJ1-3, is DSGVTQTPKHLITATGQRVTLRCSPRSGDLSVYWYQQSLDQGLQFLIQYYNGEERAKGNILERFSAQQFPDLHSELNLSSLELGDSALYFCASSVGLLEGNTIYFGEGSWLTVV.